Below are 14 T cell receptor beta chains sequenced from a single sample in a study of early T cells in non-severe SARS-CoV-2 infection. TCRdb analysed the 5' RACE reads with MiXCR anew, one entry per CDR3 protein. The sample includes tens of thousands of distinct CDR3 sequences, over 15% of them seen just once. Sequencing used whole blood, obtained at baseline. The origin of the receptors is an adult who was a healthcare worker with PCR-confirmed SARS-CoV-2 infection or an uninfected control (not recorded which).

The chain is built from TRBV11-3 and TRBJ2-1; 13 bases align to TRBD2. CDR1 and CDR2 (germline): SGHNT, YENEEA. The length of the CDR3 is 15 residues. V trimming: 3 bases; J trimming: 10 bases; junction bases outside the gene matches: 6. The CDR3 loop reads CASSLGLAGSREQFF. In DNA, the CDR3 is TGTGCCAGCAGCTTGGGACTAGCGGGATCGAGGGAGCAGTTCTTC.

This chain connects TRBV6-1 to TRBJ1-5; D not resolved. CDR3 length: 12 amino acids. V was shortened by 6 bases and J by 1 base, with 4 bases between the two germline ends. The germline CDR1 and CDR2 sequences are MNHNS and SASEGT. In nucleotides, the CDR3 is TGTGCCAGCAGACTAAGCAATCAGCCCCAGCATTTT. Its protein product is CASRLSNQPQHF.

This clonotype was detected a few times. The J gene is TRBJ2-2, the V gene TRBV12-3 or TRBV12-4; no reliable D call. The V gene lost 4 bases and the J gene lost 5 bases, with 8 bases spanning the gap. The length of the CDR3 is 13 residues. The CDR3 here is CASSSQRTGELFF. The CDR3 DNA follows: TGTGCCAGCAGTTCTCAGAGGACCGGGGAGCTGTTTTTT.

This rearrangement joins TRBV4-1 to TRBJ2-1; D call uncertain. Per the germline V gene, CDR1 is MGHRA and CDR2 is YSYEKL. CDR3 size: 17 residues. The V end was cut by 1 base, the J end by 2 bases, with 15 bases between. The CDR3 DNA follows: TGCGCCAGCAGCCAAGGCGGAACCACCGGCCCCTACAATGAGCAGTTCTTC. This codes for CASSQGGTTGPYNEQFF.

This clonotype was observed at least ten times. The chain uses TRBV3-1 and TRBJ2-1, with TRBD2 matching over 7 bases. There are 16 residues in the CDR3. The V and J ends lost 4 bases and 2 bases, in that order; junction bases with no gene match: 8. Germline V gene lookup returns CDR1 LGHDT and CDR2 YNNKEL (reference sequence). CDR3 in amino acids: CASSRALAATYNEQFF. The CDR3 DNA follows: TGTGCCAGCAGCCGCGCTCTAGCGGCCACCTACAATGAGCAGTTCTTC.

J is TRBJ2-1 and V is TRBV20-1, with 8 bases aligning to TRBD2. The germline V gene has CDR1 DFQATT and CDR2 SNEGSKA (reference sequence). The CDR3 consists of 16 residues. J lost 0 bases, V lost 6 bases, and 10 bases had no gene match. The CDR3 protein is CSAPLRGGSSYNEQFF. CDR3 sequence (DNA): TGCAGTGCGCCGCTTCGGGGGGGGAGCTCCTACAATGAGCAGTTCTTC.

V and J are TRBV7-8 and TRBJ1-5; weak D call: TRBD1 (6 bases). The CDR3 sequence is 15 residues long. Between the trimmed V and J ends, which lost 2 bases and 6 bases, there was a span of 14 bases. The germline CDR1 and CDR2 sequences are SGHVS and FQNEAQ. The CDR3, as DNA: TGTGCCAGCAGCTTATCGAGCCAGGGGAGTCAGCCCCAGCATTTT. Translated, it gives CASSLSSQGSQPQHF. Full variable domain (missing parts from reference TRBV7-8 and TRBJ1-5): GAGVSQSPRYKVAKRGQDVALRCDPISGHVSLFWYQQALGQGPEFLTYFQNEAQLDKSGLPSDRFFAERPEGSVSTLKIQRTQQEDSAVYLCASSLSSQGSQPQHFGDGTRLSIL.

The table lists this clonotype with a few counts. CDR3 sequence: CASSLASLPVYNEQFF. Written as DNA, the CDR3 is TGTGCCAGCAGCTTAGCTTCCCTACCCGTCTACAATGAGCAGTTCTTC. The rearrangement uses TRBV7-2 and TRBJ2-1, with unresolved D. V was pared by 0 bases and J by 3 bases, with 12 bases between. This CDR3 contains 16 residues. Germline-derived CDR1 and CDR2 are SGHTA and FQGNSA.

This clonotype came up a few times. The chain links TRBV19 to TRBJ2-2; 8 bases are shared with TRBD2. This CDR3 region has 14 residues. V lost 4 bases, J lost 10 bases, and 8 bases stayed unmatched. Germline V gives CDR1 LNHDA, CDR2 SQIVND (reference sequence). The CDR3 sequence: CASSKIAGSSELFF. CDR3 nucleotide sequence: TGTGCCAGTAGTAAAATAGCGGGGTCCTCGGAGCTGTTTTTT.

In DNA, the CDR3 is TGTGCCAGCAGTTACAGCGGGAGGGCGAACGAGCAGTACTTC. This translates into CASSYSGRANEQYF. The chain is built from TRBV6-2 or TRBV6-3 and TRBJ2-7, with TRBD2 matching 10 bases. Germline CDR1 and CDR2: MNHEY and SVGEGT. The V segment lost 2 bases and the J segment 5 bases; nucleotides outside the gene matches: 3. The CDR3 loop spans 14 amino acids.

The rearrangement links TRBV4-3 to TRBJ2-1; D might be TRBD1 (6 bases). CDR1 LGHNA and CDR2 YSLEER come from the germline V gene. Deletions cut 0 bases from V and 7 bases from J, with 10 bases between. This CDR3 has 14 residues. The CDR3 sequence: CASSQEGALNEQFF. As DNA, the CDR3 is TGCGCCAGCAGCCAAGAGGGGGCCTTAAATGAGCAGTTCTTC.

This clonotype was counted between two and nine times. The chain recombines TRBV14 with TRBJ1-2; D possibly corresponds to TRBD1 (5 bases). This CDR3 region has 13 residues. Per germline, CDR1 SGHDN and CDR2 FVKESK. V lost 3 bases to trimming and J lost 3 bases, with 8 bases between them. The DNA for the CDR3 is TGTGCCAGCAGCCAGGGACGCCACTATGGCTACACCTTC. Translation: CASSQGRHYGYTF.

Relative to its sample, this clonotype is medium-sized. V gene TRBV28 combines with J gene TRBJ2-3; no reliable D call. The CDR3 has 12 residues. Trimming removed 2 bases from V and 5 bases from J, with 5 bases in between. Germline loops: CDR1 MDHEN, CDR2 SYDVKM. The CDR3 bases are TGTGCCAGCAGTTTAACCCGAGATACGCAGTATTTT. Translated, it gives CASSLTRDTQYF.

This clonotype was seen a handful of times. The chain combines TRBV7-9 with TRBJ2-3; 10 bases agree with TRBD2. The V segment lost 8 bases and the J segment 3 bases; nucleotides outside the gene matches: 5. Germline values: CDR1 SEHNR, CDR2 FQNEAQ (reference sequence). This CDR3 is 14 amino acids long. The CDR3 nucleotides are TGTGCCAGCTACGGAGCGGGAGGGACAGATACGCAGTATTTT. Translation gives CASYGAGGTDTQYF. Using reference TRBV7-9 and TRBJ2-3 for the parts outside the CDR3, the full variable domain is DTGVSQNPRHKITKRGQNVTFRCDPISEHNRLYWYRQTLGQGPEFLTYFQNEAQLEKSRLLSDRFSAERPKGSFSTLEIQRTEQGDSAMYLCASYGAGGTDTQYFGPGTRLTVL.